This is a list of T cell receptor beta chains from one sample in a study of cytomegalovirus exposure and HLA in healthy donors. The assay was immunoSEQ multiplex PCR, and TCRdb's table has in-frame clones only and misses some. The sample lists under 200,000 clones, 60% to 85% occurring once. Sequenced material: PBMCs. The source of these receptors is a male donor in good health and CMV-seropositive. CDR3s include the opening cysteine and the closing phenylalanine or tryptophan. D genes are given only for firm matches. A clone size is listed for some rows: how often the clone was seen (once, few, many), or a class if it is expanded.

clone size	V gene	J gene	D gene	CDR3 DNA	CDR3 protein
-	TRBV30	TRBJ1-4	TRBD1	TGTGCCTGGAGTGCCCCAATTACAGGGGGCACTAATGAAAAACTGTTTTTT	CAWSAPITGGTNEKLFF
-	TRBV7-6	TRBJ2-6	-	TGTGCCAGCAGCGAACGGAGCTCTGGGGCCAACGTCCTGACTTTC	CASSERSSGANVLTF
-	TRBV19	TRBJ1-4	-	TGTGCCAGTAGTATTAGGAGCAAACCTAATGAAAAACTGTTTTTT	CASSIRSKPNEKLFF
-	TRBV7-2	TRBJ1-2	TRBD1	TGTGCCAGCAGCTGGGACAGGGGAGGGGTGTATGGCTACACCTTC	CASSWDRGGVYGYTF
-	TRBV6-1	TRBJ2-2	TRBD2	TGTGCCAGCAACCCGGGACTAGTATCCGGGGAGCTGTTTTTT	CASNPGLVSGELFF
once	TRBV7-2	TRBJ2-7	-	TGTGCCAGCAGCTTAGAAAGTCTAGGGGGCTACGAGCAGTACTTC	CASSLESLGGYEQYF
-	TRBV25-1	TRBJ2-7	-	TGTGCCAGCAGCGTCGTGGGCGACGAGCAGTACTTC	CASSVVGDEQYF
once	TRBV7-8	TRBJ2-3	-	TGTGCCAGCAGCCCTTATACAGATACGCAGTATTTT	CASSPYTDTQYF
-	TRBV7-8	TRBJ2-3	-	TGTGCCAGCAGCTTAGAAGCAACGGATACGCAGTATTTT	CASSLEATDTQYF
-	TRBV4-3	TRBJ2-3	TRBD2	TGCGCCAGCAGCCAAGGACTAGCGGGGACAGCTAGCACAGATACGCAGTATTTT	CASSQGLAGTASTDTQYF
-	TRBV7-3	TRBJ2-5	TRBD2	TGTGCCAGCAGCTTAGGGGCTAGGACTAGCGGACAAGAGACCCAGTACTTC	CASSLGARTSGQETQYF
-	TRBV9	TRBJ1-1	-	TGTGCCAGCAGCGTAGACCCCCTCGAGGACACTGAAGCTTTCTTT	CASSVDPLEDTEAFF
few	TRBV7-2	TRBJ2-7	-	TGTGCCAGCAGCCCGAACGGGCGGGGCGAATGGGAGCAGTACTTC	CASSPNGRGEWEQYF
-	TRBV15	TRBJ1-5	TRBD1	TGTGCCACCAGCAGTGACCCGGGACAGGGTGGCAATCAGCCCCAGCATTTT	CATSSDPGQGGNQPQHF
-	TRBV5-1	TRBJ1-1	TRBD1	TGCGCCAGCAGCTTAGGACAGGGGGCTGAAGCTTTCTTT	CASSLGQGAEAFF
-	TRBV9	TRBJ1-5	TRBD1	TGTGCCAGCAGCAGCCCAATACCTCTAGACAGGGTGCGGGGACAGCCCCAGCATTTT	CASSSPIPLDRVRGQPQHF
-	TRBV9	TRBJ2-1	-	TGTGCCAGCAGCGTAGTTCACAGTGTGATAGATGAGCAGTTCTTC	CASSVVHSVIDEQFF
-	TRBV7-6	TRBJ1-2	TRBD1	TGTGCCAGCAGCTCAGGGGGGCTCCTCTATGGCTACACCTTC	CASSSGGLLYGYTF
-	TRBV7-2	TRBJ2-1	-	TGTGCCAGCAGCCTCGCGCGAGATGAGCAGTTCTTC	CASSLARDEQFF
-	TRBV19	TRBJ1-2	-	TGTGCCAGTTTTAGGTCCGCCACTAGCAACTATGGCTACACCTTC	CASFRSATSNYGYTF
few	TRBV6-5	TRBJ2-2	-	TGTGCCAGCAGTTACGCAGGGGACACCGGGGAGCTGTTTTTT	CASSYAGDTGELFF
-	TRBV27	TRBJ1-2	-	TGTGCCAGCAGTTGGACAGTCGACTATGGCTACACCTTC	CASSWTVDYGYTF
-	TRBV5-1	TRBJ1-1	-	TGCGCCAGCAGCTCAGGGAACACTGAAGCTTTCTTT	CASSSGNTEAFF
-	TRBV5-4	TRBJ1-1	-	TGTGCCAGCAGCTTAGGGGGGGAAGAATTGAACACTGAAGCTTTCTTT	CASSLGGEELNTEAFF
-	TRBV5-4	TRBJ2-2	-	TGTGCCAGCAGCTTCTCCGGGGAGCTGTTTTTT	CASSFSGELFF
-	TRBV15	TRBJ1-3	-	TGTGCCACCAGCAAAGGAGGCAGGTACTCTGGAAACACCATATATTTT	CATSKGGRYSGNTIYF
-	TRBV16	TRBJ1-5	TRBD1	TGTGCCAGCAGCCAGGGACAGGGGGATCAGCCCCAGCATTTT	CASSQGQGDQPQHF
once	TRBV5-1	TRBJ2-7	-	TGCGCCAGCAGTCCTACGACAGGAGCCTACGAGCAGTACTTC	CASSPTTGAYEQYF
few	TRBV5-4	TRBJ1-1	-	TGTGCCAGCAGCCCAAGGGGACAAAAGAACACTGAAGCTTTCTTT	CASSPRGQKNTEAFF
few	TRBV5-1	TRBJ1-1	-	TGCGCCAGCAGCTTGACAGGGTATGGAGACACTGAAGCTTTCTTT	CASSLTGYGDTEAFF
-	TRBV10-3	TRBJ2-7	TRBD1	TGTGCCATCAGTGATGGAGGGACAGGAACCTACGAGCAGTACTTC	CAISDGGTGTYEQYF
once	TRBV5-5	TRBJ1-1	-	TGTGCCAGCAGACGCTTACAGGGTATAGCTTTCTTT	CASRRLQGIAFF
-	TRBV7-8	TRBJ2-7	TRBD1	TGTGCCAGCAGCCATTCGACAGGGGTCTACGAGCAGTACTTC	CASSHSTGVYEQYF
-	TRBV7-9	TRBJ2-7	-	TGTGCCAGCAGCTTGAGAGAGGGCTCCTCCTACGAGCAGTACTTC	CASSLREGSSYEQYF
once	TRBV29-1	TRBJ2-2	-	TGCAGCGGGAGACAGGCCGCGAACACCGGGGAGCTGTTTTTT	CSGRQAANTGELFF
-	TRBV18	TRBJ2-1	TRBD1	TGTGCCAGCTCACCACCGTCTCTACGGGACAGGGCGGGGGAAACTGAGCAGTTCTTC	CASSPPSLRDRAGETEQFF
-	TRBV6-6	TRBJ1-3	TRBD1	TGTGCCAGCAAACCAAGACAGGGGTCTGGAAACACCATATATTTT	CASKPRQGSGNTIYF